The entry below describes one T cell receptor beta chain. These data originate in a study of early T cells in non-severe SARS-CoV-2 infection. Individual cDNA molecules were tagged with unique molecular identifiers. TCRdb used MiXCR to reprocess the 5' RACE reads, holding one entry per CDR3 protein. This sample has approximately 71,000 distinct CDR3 sequences; about an eighth occur once, and the top ten carry over 13%. This CDR3 has 14 residues. The V gene lost 2 bases and the J gene lost 3 bases, with 10 bases spanning the gap. Germline-derived CDR1 and CDR2 are MGHRA and YSYEKL. This TCR was recovered from an adult who was a healthcare worker with PCR-confirmed SARS-CoV-2 infection or an uninfected control (not recorded which). Sequencing used whole blood. The chain combines TRBV4-1 with TRBJ1-1, with D possibly matching TRBD1 (5 bases). The CDR3 here is CASSQNRGDTEAFF. Here the CDR3 DNA reads TGCGCCAGCAGCCAAAACCGGGGCGACACTGAAGCTTTCTTT.